This T cell receptor (beta chain) emerged from a study of blood T cell repertoires in COVID-19 (dated by TCRdb to 2020 to 2022). Study-level background: The collaborator samples originated in the United States, Italy and Spain and spanned the acute and convalescent phases of COVID-19. Where available, HLA class I and class II types were obtained from metadata supplied by the sample provider rather than from assay-based typing. Sample metadata almost always included a de-identified subject ID, COVID-19 status, age in years and sex. The prospective study material was composed of cDNA or gDNA derived from T cells, B-cell-depleted T cells, or PBMCs. Subjects who had been exposed to COVID-19, were actively infected with it, or had recovered from it provided the deeply sampled blood TCRbeta repertoires that made up the dataset. Samples came from the ongoing ImmuneRACE study (first 160 participants) plus 1,254 subjects from 6 global collaborators. The repertoires were made available in a free public database intended to serve as a resource for research on the immune response to SARS-CoV-2.

TCRbeta CDR3 regions were amplified from genomic DNA using the immunoSEQ Assay, a bias-controlled multiplex PCR. Per the authors' processing: Within the assay, amplification of reference gene primers was used to estimate how many nucleated cells each sample contained. To quantify the absolute abundance of each unique TCRbeta CDR3 rearrangement, sequence reads were collapsed and filtered. Productive Simpson clonality was computed per sample as the square root of Simpson's diversity index over productive rearrangements. TCRdb's version of the immuneACCESS table is confined to in-frame rearrangements and falls short of the full clone set. An unresolved V gene accounts for under half of the shortfall where checked; the remainder is of unknown origin. V and J calls and clone size come straight from that table; D and trimming were deduced from the DNA. The sample yields under 130,000 clones; around 88% were counted once. About 3.5% of the sample goes to the ten largest clones.

Whole blood was collected in K2EDTA tubes by collaborating institutions according to the institutions' own protocols. Collaborator samples were shipped for TCRbeta analysis as frozen whole blood, isolated PBMCs, or DNA extracted from either sample type. Note on this clone: Its antigen has not been determined. Base qualities are not provided; no much larger clone lies one nucleotide away.

Findings and caveats that apply to the study as a whole: The amount of clinical and demographic metadata varied by source and participant and was provided uncurated.

Its CDR3 holds 13 amino acids, cysteine through phenylalanine. The entry retains the CDR3 DNA only, 39 bases that are in frame from base 1. V sheds 7 bases and J sheds 5 bases, leaving 12 bases between their ends. This TCR was sampled from a human donor in a cohort sampled during active COVID-19. The sequence is built from TRBV12-3 or TRBV12-4 and TRBJ2-1; a weak D assignment points to TRBD1 (5 bases agree). The sample taken for sequencing was peripheral blood. The sequenced DNA is TGTGCCAGCACTTTGGGCAGGGACAATGAGCAGTTCTTC. This sequence encodes CASTLGRDNEQFF.